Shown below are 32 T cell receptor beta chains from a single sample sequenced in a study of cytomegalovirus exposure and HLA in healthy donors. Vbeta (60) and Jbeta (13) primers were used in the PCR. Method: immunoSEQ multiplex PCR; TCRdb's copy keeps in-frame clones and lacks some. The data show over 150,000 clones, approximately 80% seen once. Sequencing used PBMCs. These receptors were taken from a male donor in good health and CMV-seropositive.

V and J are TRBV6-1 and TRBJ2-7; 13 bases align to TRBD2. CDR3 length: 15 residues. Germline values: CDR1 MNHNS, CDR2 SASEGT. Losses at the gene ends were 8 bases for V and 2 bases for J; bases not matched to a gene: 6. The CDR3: CASSGLAGDPYEQYF. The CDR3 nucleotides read TGTGCCAGCTCAGGACTAGCGGGGGACCCCTACGAGCAGTACTTC.

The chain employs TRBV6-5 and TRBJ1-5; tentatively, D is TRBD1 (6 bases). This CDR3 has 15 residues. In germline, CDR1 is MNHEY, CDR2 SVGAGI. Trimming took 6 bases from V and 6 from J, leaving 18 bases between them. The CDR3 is CASREQGGSLQPQHF. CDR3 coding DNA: TGTGCCAGCAGGGAACAGGGAGGGAGCCTTCAGCCCCAGCATTTT.

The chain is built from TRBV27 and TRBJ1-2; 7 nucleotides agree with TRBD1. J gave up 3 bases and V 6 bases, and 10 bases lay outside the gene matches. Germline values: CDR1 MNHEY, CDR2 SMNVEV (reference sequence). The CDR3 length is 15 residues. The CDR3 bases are TGTGCCAGCAGACTGAGGTGGCAGGGGGACTATGGCTACACCTTC. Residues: CASRLRWQGDYGYTF.

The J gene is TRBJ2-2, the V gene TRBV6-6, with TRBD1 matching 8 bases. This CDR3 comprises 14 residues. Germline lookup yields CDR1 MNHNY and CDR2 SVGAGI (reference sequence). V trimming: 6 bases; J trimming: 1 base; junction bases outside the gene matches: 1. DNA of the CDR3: TGTGCCAGCAGGGGGACAGGGAACACCGGGGAGCTGTTTTTT. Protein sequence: CASRGTGNTGELFF.

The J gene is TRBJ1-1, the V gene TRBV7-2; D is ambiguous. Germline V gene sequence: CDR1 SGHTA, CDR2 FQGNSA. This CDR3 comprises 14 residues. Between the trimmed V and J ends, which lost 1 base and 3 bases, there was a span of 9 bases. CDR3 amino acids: CASSLVGGDTEAFF. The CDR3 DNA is TGTGCCAGCAGCTTAGTCGGTGGAGACACTGAAGCTTTCTTT.

The CDR3 DNA is TGTGCCAGCAGCTTGGGGACTACATTCTACGAGCAGTACTTC. Translating gives CASSLGTTFYEQYF. This chain connects TRBV7-2 to TRBJ2-7; 7 nucleotides agree with TRBD2. The CDR3 sequence is 14 residues long. V lost 3 bases to trimming and J lost 3 bases; unmatched junction nucleotides: 5. CDR1 is SGHTA, CDR2 FQGNSA, per germline.

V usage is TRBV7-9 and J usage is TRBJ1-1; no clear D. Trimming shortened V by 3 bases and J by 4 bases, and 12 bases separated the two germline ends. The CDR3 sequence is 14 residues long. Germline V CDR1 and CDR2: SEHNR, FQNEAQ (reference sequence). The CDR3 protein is CASSFLGGVTEAFF. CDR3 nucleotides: TGTGCCAGCAGCTTTCTAGGAGGCGTCACTGAAGCTTTCTTT.

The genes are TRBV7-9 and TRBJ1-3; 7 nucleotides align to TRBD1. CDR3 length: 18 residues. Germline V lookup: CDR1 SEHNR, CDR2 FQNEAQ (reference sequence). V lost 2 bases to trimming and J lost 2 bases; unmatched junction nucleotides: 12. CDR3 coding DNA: TGTGCCAGCAGCTTACCCCAATCGTTCGACAGGGCTGGAAACACCATATATTTT. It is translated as CASSLPQSFDRAGNTIYF.

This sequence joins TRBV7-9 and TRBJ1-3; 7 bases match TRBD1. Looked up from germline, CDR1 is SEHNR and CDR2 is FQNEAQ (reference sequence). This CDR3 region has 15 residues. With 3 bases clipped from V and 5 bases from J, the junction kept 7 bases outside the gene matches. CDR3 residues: CASSFTGENRNTIYF. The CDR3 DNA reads TGTGCCAGCAGCTTCACAGGGGAAAATCGAAACACCATATATTTT.

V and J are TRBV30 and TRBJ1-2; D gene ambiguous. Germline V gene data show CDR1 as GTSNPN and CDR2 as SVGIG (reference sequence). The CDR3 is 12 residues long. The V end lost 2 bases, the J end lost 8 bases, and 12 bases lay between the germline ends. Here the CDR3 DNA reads TGTGCCTGGAGTCTCGACCGGGGAGGCTACACCTTC. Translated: CAWSLDRGGYTF.

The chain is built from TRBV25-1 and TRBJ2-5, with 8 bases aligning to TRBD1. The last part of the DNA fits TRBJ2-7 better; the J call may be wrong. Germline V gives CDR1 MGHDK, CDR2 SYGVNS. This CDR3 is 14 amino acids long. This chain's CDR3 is CASIGQGRSYEQYF. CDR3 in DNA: TGTGCCAGTATCGGACAGGGTCGGTCCTACGAGCAGTACTTC.

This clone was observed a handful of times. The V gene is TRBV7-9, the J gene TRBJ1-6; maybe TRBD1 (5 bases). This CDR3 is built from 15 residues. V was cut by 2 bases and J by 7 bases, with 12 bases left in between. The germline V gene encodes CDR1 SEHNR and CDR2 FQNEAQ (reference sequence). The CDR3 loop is CASSLSRQQNSPLHF. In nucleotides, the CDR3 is TGTGCCAGCAGCTTAAGCAGACAGCAAAATTCACCCCTCCACTTT.

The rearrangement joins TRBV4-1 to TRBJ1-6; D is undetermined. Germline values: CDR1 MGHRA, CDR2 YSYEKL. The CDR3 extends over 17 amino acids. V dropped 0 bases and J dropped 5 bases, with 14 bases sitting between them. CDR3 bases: TGCGCCAGCAGCCAAGAAAATGCGGGCTACGATAATTCACCCCTCCACTTT. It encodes CASSQENAGYDNSPLHF.

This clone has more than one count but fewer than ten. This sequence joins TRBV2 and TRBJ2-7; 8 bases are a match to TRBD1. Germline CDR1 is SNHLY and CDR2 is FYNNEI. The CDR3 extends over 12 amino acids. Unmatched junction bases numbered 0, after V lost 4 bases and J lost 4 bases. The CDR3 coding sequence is TGTGCCAGCAGTGGACAGGGGTACGAGCAGTACTTC. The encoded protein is CASSGQGYEQYF.

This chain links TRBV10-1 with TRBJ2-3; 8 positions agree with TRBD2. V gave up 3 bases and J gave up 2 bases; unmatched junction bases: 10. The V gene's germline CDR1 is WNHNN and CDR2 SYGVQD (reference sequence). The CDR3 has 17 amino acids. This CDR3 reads CASSEIGPSGYTDTQYF. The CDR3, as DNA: TGCGCCAGCAGTGAAATTGGTCCTAGCGGGTACACAGATACGCAGTATTTT.

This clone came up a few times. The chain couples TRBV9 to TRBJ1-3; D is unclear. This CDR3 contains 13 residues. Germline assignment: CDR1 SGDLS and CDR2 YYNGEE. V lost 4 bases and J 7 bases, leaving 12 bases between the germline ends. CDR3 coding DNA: TGTGCCAGCAGCCCAGGCCCGGGGAACACCATATATTTT. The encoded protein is CASSPGPGNTIYF.

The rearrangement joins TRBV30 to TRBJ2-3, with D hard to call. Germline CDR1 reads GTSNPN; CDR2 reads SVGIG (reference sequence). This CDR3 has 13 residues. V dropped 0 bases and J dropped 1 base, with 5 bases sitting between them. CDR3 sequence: CAWSVQGTDTQYF. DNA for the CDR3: TGTGCCTGGAGTGTACAAGGCACAGATACGCAGTATTTT.

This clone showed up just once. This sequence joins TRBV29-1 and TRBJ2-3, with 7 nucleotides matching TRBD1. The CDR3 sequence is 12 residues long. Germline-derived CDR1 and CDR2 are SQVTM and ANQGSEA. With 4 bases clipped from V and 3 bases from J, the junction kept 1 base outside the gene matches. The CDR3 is CSVARGTDTQYF. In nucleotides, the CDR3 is TGCAGCGTTGCCAGGGGGACAGATACGCAGTATTTT.

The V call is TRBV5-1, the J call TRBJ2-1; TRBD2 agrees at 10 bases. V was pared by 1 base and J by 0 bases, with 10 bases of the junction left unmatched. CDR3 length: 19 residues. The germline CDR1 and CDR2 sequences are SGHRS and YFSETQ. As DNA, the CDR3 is TGCGCCAGCAGCTTGAAAAGTCCTAGCGGGGGCCCCTCCTACAATGAGCAGTTCTTC. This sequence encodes CASSLKSPSGGPSYNEQFF. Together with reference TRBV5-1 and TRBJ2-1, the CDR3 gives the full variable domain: KAGVTQTPRYLIKTRGQQVTLSCSPISGHRSVSWYQQTPGQGLQFLFEYFSETQRNKGNFPGRFSGRQFSNSRSEMNVSTLELGDSALYLCASSLKSPSGGPSYNEQFFGPGTRLTVL.

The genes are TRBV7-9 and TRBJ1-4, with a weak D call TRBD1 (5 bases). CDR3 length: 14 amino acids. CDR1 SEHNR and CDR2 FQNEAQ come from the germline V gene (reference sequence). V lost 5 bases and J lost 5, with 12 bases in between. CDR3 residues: CASSQGASNEKLFF. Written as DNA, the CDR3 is TGTGCCAGCAGCCAAGGGGCGTCAAATGAAAAACTGTTTTTT.

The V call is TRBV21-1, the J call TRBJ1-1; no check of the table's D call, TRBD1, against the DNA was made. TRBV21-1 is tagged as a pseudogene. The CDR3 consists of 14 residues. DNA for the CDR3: TGTGCCCGAGCCCGGGACAGGCGACCTGGGGGAGCTTTCTTT. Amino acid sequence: CARARDRRPGGAFF.

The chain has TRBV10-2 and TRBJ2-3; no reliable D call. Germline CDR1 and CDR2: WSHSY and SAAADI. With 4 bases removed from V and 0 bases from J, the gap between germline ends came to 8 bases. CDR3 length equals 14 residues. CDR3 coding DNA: TGCGCCAGCAGTGGTCGCGGTAGCACAGATACGCAGTATTTT. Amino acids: CASSGRGSTDTQYF.

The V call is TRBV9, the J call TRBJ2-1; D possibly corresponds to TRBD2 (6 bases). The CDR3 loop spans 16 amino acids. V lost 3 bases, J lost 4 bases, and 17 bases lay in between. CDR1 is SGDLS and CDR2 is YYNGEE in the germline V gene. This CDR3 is CASSARGEEGYNEQFF. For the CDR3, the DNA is TGTGCCAGCAGCGCCCGGGGCGAGGAGGGGTACAATGAGCAGTTCTTC.

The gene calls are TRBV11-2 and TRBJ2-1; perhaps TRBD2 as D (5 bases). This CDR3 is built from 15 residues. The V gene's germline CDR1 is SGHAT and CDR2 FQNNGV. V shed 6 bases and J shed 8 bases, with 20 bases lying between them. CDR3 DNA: TGTGCCAGCAGACTAGTGGGGTTAGGCAGGTATGAGCAGTTCTTC. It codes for CASRLVGLGRYEQFF.

The CDR3 coding sequence is TGTGCCAGCAGCTTGGCGGGACTAGCGGGGCAAGGAGGATACTTC. Translation gives CASSLAGLAGQGGYF. The chain carries TRBV5-6 and TRBJ2-4, with 13 bases fitting TRBD2. V lost 0 bases and J lost 16; bases outside the gene matches: 10. CDR3 length: 15 amino acids. CDR1 is SGHDT, CDR2 YYEEEE, per germline.

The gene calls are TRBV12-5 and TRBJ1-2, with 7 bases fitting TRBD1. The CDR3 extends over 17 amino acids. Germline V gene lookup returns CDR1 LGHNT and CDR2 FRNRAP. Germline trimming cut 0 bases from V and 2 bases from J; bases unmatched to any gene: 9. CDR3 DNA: TGTGCTAGTGGTTTGGTACCCCCAGGGGGACAGAACTATGGCTACACCTTC. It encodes CASGLVPPGGQNYGYTF.

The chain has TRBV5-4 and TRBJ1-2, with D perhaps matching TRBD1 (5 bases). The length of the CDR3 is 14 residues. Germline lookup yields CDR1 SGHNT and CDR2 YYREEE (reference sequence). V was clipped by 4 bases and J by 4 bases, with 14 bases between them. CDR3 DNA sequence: TGTGCCAGCAGCCTAGCGGGGGGGGGCTATGGCTACACCTTC. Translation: CASSLAGGGYGYTF.

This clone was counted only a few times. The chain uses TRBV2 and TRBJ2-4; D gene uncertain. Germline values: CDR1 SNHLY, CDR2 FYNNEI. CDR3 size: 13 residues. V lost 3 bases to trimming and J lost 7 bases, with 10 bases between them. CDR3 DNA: TGTGCCAGCAGTGAGGAACAGCAGAACATTCAGTACTTC. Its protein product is CASSEEQQNIQYF.

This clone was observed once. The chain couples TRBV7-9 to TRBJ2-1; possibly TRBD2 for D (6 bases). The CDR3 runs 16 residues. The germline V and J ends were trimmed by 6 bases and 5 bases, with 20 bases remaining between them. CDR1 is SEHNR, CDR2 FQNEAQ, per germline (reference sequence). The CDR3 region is CASSISTAGLDNEQFF. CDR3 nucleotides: TGTGCCAGCAGTATAAGCACAGCGGGCCTAGACAATGAGCAGTTCTTC.

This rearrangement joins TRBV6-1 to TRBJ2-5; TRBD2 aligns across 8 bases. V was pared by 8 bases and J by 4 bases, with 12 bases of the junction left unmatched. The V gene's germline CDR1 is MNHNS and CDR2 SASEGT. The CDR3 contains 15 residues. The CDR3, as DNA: TGTGCCAGCCCCGGGGTAGCGGGGCGGGTAGAGACCCAGTACTTC. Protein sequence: CASPGVAGRVETQYF.

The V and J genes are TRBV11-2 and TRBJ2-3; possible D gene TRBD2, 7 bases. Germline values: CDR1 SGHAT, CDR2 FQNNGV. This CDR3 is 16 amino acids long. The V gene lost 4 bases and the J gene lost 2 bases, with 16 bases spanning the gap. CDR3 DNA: TGTGCCAGCAGCTCGACACGGGGGGCCTTCACAGATACGCAGTATTTT. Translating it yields CASSSTRGAFTDTQYF.

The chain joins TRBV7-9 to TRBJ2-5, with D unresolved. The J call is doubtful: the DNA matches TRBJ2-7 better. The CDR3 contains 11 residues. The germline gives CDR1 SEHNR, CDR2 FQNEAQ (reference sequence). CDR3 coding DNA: TGTGCCAGCAGCTCCAACTACGAGCAGTACTTC. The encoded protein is CASSSNYEQYF.